The T cell receptor (beta chain) under discussion was sequenced for a study of cytomegalovirus exposure and HLA in healthy donors. PCR amplification relied on 60 Vbeta primers (plus 13 Jbeta primers). This table comes from immunoSEQ multiplex PCR, and its TCRdb copy is limited to in-frame clones, with some not included. The sample has 200,000 to 250,000 clones, more than 60% seen once. About this clone: Its antigen is unknown.

V lost 4 bases, J lost 0 bases, and 9 bases lay in between. CDR3 length equals 15 residues. Germline assignment: CDR1 LNHDA and CDR2 SQIVND (reference sequence). Study-wide findings and caveats: An analysis was carried out later, and it reportedly showed fewer N-insertions in an Asian-associated ancestry cluster than the approximately 610-donor mean.

The V and J genes are TRBV19 and TRBJ1-4, with D perhaps matching TRBD1 (6 bases). The material sequenced was PBMCs. This TCR came from a woman aged 25 to 45 in good health and CMV-seronegative. CDR3 nucleotide sequence: TGTGCCAGTAGTAGGCGACAGGCAACTAATGAAAAACTGTTTTTT. Translated: CASSRRQATNEKLFF.